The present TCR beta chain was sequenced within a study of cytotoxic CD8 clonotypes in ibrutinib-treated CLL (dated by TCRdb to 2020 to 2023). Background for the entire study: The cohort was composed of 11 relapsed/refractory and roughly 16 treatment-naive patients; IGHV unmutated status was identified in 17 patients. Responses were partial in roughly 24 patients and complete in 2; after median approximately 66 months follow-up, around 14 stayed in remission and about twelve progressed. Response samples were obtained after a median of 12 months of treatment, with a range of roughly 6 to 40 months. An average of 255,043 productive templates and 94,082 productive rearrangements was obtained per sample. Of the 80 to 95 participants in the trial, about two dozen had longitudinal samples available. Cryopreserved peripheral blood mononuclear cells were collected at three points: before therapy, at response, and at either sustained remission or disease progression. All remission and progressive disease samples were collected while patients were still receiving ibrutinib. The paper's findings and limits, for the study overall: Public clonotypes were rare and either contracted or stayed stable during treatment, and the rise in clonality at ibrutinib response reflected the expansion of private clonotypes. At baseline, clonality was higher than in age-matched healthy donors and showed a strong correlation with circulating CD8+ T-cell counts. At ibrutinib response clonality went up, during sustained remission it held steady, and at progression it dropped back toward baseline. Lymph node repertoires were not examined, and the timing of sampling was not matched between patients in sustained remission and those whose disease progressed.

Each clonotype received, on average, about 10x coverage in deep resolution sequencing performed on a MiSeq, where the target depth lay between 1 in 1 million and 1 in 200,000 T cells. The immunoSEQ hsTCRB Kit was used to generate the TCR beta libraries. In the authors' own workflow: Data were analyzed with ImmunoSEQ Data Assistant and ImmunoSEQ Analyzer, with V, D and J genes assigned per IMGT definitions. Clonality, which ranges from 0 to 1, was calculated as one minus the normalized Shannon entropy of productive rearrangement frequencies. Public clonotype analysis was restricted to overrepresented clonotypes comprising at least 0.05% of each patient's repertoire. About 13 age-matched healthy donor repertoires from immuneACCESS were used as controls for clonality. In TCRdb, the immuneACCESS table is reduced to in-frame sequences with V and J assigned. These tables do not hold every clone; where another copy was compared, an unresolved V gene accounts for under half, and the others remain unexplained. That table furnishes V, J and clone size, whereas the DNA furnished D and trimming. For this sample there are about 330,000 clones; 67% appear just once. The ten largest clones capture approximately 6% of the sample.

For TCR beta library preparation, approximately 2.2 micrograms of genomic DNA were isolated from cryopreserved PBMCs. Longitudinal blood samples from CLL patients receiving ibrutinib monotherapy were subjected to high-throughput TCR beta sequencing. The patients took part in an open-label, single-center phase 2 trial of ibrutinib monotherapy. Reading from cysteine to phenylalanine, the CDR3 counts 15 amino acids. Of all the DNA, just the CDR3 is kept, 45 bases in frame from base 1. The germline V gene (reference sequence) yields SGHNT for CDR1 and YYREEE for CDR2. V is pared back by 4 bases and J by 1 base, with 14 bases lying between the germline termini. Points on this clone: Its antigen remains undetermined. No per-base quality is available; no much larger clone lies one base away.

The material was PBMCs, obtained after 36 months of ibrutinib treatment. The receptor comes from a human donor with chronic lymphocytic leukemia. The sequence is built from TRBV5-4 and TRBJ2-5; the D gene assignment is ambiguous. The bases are TGTGCCAGCAGCCGGGTGCTGGGAACCCAAGAGACCCAGTACTTC. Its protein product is CASSRVLGTQETQYF.